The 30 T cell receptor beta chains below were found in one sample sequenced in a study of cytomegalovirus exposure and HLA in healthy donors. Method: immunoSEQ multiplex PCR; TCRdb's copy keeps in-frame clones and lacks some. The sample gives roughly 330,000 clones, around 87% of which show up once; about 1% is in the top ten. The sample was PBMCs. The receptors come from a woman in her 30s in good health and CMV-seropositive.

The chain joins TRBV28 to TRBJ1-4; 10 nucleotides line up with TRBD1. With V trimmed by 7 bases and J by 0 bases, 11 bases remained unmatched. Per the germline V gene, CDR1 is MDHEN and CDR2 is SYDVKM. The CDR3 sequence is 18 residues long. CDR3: CASTPWDRGVTTNEKLFF. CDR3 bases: TGTGCCAGCACCCCCTGGGACAGGGGTGTAACAACTAATGAAAAACTGTTTTTT. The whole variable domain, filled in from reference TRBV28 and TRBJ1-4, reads DVKVTQSSRYLVKRTGEKVFLECVQDMDHENMFWYRQDPGLGLRLIYFSYDVKMKEKGDIPEGYSVSREKKERFSLILESASTNQTSMYLCASTPWDRGVTTNEKLFFGSGTQLSVL.

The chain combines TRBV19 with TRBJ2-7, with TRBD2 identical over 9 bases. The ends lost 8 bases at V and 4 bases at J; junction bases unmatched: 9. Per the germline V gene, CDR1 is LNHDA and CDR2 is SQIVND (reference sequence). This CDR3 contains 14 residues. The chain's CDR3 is CASGVTSGDYEQYF. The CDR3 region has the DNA TGTGCCAGTGGAGTGACTAGCGGAGATTACGAGCAGTACTTC.

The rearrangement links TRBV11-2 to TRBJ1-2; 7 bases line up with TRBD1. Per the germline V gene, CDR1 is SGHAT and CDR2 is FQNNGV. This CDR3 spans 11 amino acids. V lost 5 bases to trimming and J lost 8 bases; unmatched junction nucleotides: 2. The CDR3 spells CASSGGGGYTF. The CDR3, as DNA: TGTGCCAGCAGCGGAGGGGGCGGCTACACCTTC.

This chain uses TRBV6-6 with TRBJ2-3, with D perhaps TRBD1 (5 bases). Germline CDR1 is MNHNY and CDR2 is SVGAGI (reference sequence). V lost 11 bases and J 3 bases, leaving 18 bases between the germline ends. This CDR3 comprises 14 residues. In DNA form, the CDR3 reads TGTGCCGCAGGGCGGACCGCGAGGACAGATACGCAGTATTTT. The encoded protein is CAAGRTARTDTQYF.

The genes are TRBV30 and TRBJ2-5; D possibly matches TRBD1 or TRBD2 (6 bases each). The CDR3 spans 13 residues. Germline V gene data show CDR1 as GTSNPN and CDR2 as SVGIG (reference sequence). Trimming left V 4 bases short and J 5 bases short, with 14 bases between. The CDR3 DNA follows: TGTGCCTGGACCTTGAGGGGGGTTGAGACCCAGTACTTC. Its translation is CAWTLRGVETQYF.

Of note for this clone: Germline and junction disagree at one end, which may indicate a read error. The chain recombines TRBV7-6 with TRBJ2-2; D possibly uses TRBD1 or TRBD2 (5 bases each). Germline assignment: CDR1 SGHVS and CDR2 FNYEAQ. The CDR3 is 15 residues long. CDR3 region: CASSLGTPGTGELFF. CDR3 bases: TGTGCCAGCAGTTTAGGGACCCCGGGGACCGGGGAGCTGTTTTTT.

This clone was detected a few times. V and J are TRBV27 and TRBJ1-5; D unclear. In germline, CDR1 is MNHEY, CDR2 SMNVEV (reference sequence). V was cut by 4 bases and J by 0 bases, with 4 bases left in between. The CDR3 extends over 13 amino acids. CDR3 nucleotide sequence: TGTGCCAGCAGTTATGCTAGCAATCAGCCCCAGCATTTT. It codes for CASSYASNQPQHF.

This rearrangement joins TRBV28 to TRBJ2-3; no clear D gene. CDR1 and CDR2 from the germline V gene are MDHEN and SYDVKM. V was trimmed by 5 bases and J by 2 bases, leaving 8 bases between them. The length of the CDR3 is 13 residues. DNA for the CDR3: TGTGCCAGCAGTCCCCGTACCACAGATACGCAGTATTTT. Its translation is CASSPRTTDTQYF.

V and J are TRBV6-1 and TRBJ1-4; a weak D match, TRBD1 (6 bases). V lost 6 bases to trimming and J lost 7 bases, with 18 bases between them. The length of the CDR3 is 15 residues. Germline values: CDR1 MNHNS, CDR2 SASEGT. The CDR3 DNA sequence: TGTGCCAGCAGGAAGGGGGGCGCCGGGGGTGAAAAACTGTTTTTT. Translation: CASRKGGAGGEKLFF.

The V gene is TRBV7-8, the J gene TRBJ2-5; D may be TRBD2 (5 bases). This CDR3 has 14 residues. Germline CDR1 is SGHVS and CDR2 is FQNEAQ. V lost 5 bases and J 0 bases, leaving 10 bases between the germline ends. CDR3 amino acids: CASSGRGYQETQYF. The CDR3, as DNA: TGTGCCAGCAGCGGGCGCGGGTACCAAGAGACCCAGTACTTC.

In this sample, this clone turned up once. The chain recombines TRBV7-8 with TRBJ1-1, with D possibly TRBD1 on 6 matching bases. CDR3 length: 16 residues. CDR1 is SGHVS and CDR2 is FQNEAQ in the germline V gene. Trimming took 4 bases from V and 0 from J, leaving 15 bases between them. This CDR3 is CASSWGRGPLNTEAFF. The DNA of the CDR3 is TGTGCCAGCAGCTGGGGCAGGGGTCCCCTGAACACTGAAGCTTTCTTT.

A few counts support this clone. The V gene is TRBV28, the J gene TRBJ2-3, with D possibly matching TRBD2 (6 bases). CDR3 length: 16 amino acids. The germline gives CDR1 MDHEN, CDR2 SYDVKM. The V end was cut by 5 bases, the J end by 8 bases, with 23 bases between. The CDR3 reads CASSAHGGSKAGTQYF. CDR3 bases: TGTGCCAGCAGTGCCCACGGGGGAAGCAAGGCCGGTACGCAGTATTTT.

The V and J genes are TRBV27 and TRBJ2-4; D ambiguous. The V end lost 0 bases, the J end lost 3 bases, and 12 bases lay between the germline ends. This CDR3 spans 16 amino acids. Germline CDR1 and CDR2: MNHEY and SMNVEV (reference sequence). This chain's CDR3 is CASSLSVGSVKNIQYF. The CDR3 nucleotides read TGTGCCAGCAGTTTATCGGTGGGTAGTGTCAAAAACATTCAGTACTTC.

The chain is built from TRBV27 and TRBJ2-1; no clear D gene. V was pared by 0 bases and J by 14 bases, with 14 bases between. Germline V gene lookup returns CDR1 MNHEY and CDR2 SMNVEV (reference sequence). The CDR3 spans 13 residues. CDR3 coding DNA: TGTGCCAGCAGTTTATCAGTCTCGGGTGCGGAGTTCTTC. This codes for CASSLSVSGAEFF.

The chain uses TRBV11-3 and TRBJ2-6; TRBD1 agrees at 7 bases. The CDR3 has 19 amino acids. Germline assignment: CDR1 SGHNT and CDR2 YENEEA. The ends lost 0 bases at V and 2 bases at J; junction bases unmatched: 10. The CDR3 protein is CASSLDRTGLRAGANVLTF. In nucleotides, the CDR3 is TGTGCCAGCAGCTTAGATCGGACAGGCCTGAGAGCTGGGGCCAACGTCCTGACTTTC.

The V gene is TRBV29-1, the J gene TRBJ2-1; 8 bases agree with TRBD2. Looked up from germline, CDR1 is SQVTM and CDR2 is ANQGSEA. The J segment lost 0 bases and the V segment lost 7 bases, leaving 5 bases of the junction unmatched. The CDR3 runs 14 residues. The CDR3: CSGKSGSSYNEQFF. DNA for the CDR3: TGCAGCGGGAAGAGCGGGAGCTCCTACAATGAGCAGTTCTTC.

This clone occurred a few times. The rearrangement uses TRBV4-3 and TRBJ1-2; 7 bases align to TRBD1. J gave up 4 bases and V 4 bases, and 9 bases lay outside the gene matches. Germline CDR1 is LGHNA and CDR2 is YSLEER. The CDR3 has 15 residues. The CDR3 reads CASSLDRDSFYGYTF. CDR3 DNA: TGCGCCAGCAGCCTCGACCGGGACAGCTTCTATGGCTACACCTTC.

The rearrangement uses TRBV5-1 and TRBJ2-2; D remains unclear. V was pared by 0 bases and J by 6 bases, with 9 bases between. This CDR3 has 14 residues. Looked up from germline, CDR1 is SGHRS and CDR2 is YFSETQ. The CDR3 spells CASSLVESPGELFF. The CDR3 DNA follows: TGCGCCAGCAGCTTGGTGGAGTCGCCCGGGGAGCTGTTTTTT.

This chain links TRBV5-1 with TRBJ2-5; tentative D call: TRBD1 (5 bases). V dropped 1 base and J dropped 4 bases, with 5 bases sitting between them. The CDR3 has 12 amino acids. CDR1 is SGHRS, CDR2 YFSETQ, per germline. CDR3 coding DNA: TGCGCCAGCAGCTTGCAGGGAGAGACCCAGTACTTC. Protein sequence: CASSLQGETQYF.

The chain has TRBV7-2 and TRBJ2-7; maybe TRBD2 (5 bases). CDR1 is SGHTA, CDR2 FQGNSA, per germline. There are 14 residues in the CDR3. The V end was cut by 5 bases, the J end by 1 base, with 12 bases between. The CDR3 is CASSISRGSYEQYF. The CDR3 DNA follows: TGTGCCAGCAGCATTAGTCGGGGATCCTACGAGCAGTACTTC.

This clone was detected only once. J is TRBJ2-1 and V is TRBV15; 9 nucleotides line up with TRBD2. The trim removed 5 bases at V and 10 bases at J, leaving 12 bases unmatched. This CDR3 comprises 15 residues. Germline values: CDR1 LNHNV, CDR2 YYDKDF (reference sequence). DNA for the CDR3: TGTGCCACCAGCGCTGGGACTAGCCCCTTCGCGGAGCAGTTCTTC. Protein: CATSAGTSPFAEQFF.

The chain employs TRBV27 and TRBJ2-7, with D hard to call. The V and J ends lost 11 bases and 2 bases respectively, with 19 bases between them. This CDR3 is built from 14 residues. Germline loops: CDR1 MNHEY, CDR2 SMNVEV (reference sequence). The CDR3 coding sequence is TGTGCCTGCCGAGACGCCGTTTCTACCTACGAGCAGTACTTC. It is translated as CACRDAVSTYEQYF.

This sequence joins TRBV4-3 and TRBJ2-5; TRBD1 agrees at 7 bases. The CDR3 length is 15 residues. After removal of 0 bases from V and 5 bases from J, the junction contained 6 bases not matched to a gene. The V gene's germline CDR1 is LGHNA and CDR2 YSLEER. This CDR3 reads CASSQDGTGVETQYF. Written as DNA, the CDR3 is TGCGCCAGCAGCCAAGATGGCACAGGGGTGGAGACCCAGTACTTC.

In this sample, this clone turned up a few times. CDR3 in amino acids: CAWSPGLGRVNEQFF. CDR3 nucleotide sequence: TGTGCCTGGAGTCCGGGACTAGGGAGAGTCAATGAGCAGTTCTTC. The chain carries TRBV30 and TRBJ2-1; 8 bases are shared with TRBD2. V trimming: 2 bases; J trimming: 6 bases; junction bases outside the gene matches: 9. The CDR3 sequence is 15 residues long. The germline V gene has CDR1 GTSNPN and CDR2 SVGIG (reference sequence).

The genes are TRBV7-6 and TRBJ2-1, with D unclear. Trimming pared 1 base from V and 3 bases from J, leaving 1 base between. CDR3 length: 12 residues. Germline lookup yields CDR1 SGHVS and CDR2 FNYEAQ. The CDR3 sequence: CASSLVYNEQFF. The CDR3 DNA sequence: TGTGCCAGCAGCTTAGTCTACAATGAGCAGTTCTTC.

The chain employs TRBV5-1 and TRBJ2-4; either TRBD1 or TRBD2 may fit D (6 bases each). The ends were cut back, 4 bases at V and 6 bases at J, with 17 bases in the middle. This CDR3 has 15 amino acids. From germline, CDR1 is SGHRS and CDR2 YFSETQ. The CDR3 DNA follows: TGCGCCAGCAGCAACCCCGGGGGCGCAGGAAACATTCAGTACTTC. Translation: CASSNPGGAGNIQYF. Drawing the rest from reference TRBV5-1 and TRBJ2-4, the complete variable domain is KAGVTQTPRYLIKTRGQQVTLSCSPISGHRSVSWYQQTPGQGLQFLFEYFSETQRNKGNFPGRFSGRQFSNSRSEMNVSTLELGDSALYLCASSNPGGAGNIQYFGAGTRLSVL.

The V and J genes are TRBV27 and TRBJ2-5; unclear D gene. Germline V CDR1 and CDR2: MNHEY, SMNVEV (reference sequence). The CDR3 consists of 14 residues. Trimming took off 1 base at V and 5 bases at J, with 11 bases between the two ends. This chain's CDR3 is CASSLFSYAETQYF. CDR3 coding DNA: TGTGCCAGCAGTTTATTCTCCTACGCGGAGACCCAGTACTTC.

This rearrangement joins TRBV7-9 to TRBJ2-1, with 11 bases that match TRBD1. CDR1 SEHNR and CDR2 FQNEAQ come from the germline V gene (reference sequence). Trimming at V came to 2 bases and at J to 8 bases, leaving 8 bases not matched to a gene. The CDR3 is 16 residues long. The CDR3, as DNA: TGTGCCAGCAGCTTATACGGACAGGGGGCTTTAGATGAGCAGTTCTTC. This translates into CASSLYGQGALDEQFF. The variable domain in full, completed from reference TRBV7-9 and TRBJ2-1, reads DTGVSQNPRHKITKRGQNVTFRCDPISEHNRLYWYRQTLGQGPEFLTYFQNEAQLEKSRLLSDRFSAERPKGSFSTLEIQRTEQGDSAMYLCASSLYGQGALDEQFFGPGTRLTVL.

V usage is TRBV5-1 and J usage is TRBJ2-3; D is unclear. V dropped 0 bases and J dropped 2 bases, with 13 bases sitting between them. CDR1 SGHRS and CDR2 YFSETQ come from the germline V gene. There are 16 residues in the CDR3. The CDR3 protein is CASSLGQASPTDTQYF. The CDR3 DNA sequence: TGCGCCAGCAGCTTGGGCCAAGCCTCCCCCACAGATACGCAGTATTTT. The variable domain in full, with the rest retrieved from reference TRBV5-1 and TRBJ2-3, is KAGVTQTPRYLIKTRGQQVTLSCSPISGHRSVSWYQQTPGQGLQFLFEYFSETQRNKGNFPGRFSGRQFSNSRSEMNVSTLELGDSALYLCASSLGQASPTDTQYFGPGTRLTVL.

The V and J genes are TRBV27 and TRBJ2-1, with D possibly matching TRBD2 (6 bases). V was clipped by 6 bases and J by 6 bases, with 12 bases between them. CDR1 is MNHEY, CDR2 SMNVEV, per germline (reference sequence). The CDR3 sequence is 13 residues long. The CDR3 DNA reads TGTGCCAGCAGGGGGGGTAACAGCAATGAGCAGTTCTTC. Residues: CASRGGNSNEQFF.